Listed below are T cell receptor beta chains from one sample, sequenced in a study of regulatory T cells in long-lasting Graves disease. One entry per CDR3 protein, called by TCRdb with MiXCR from the multiplex PCR reads. The table has 400,000 to 500,000 distinct CDR3 sequences, about a sixth seen once. This same sample was also taken into another study, of T cells in Graves' hyperthyroidism and ophthalmopathy.

The sequencing here drew on peripheral blood mononuclear cells (PBMCs), taken at new diagnosis, from a patient treated with antithyroid drugs. The receptors stem from a woman aged 25 to 45 with Graves disease. CDR3s include the opening cysteine and the closing phenylalanine or tryptophan. The D gene is left open where the match is weak. Clone size is shown for a subset of rows, as once, few, many or a class of expanded clone.

cdr3_aa	cdr3_nt	v_call	j_call	d_call	clone_size
CASVAATGELFF	TGTGCCAGTGTAGCGGCCACCGGGGAGCTGTTTTTT	TRBV28	TRBJ2-2	.	few
CASSLVGEGPSYEQYF	TGCGCCAGCAGCTTGGTGGGGGAGGGTCCCTCCTACGAGCAGTACTTC	TRBV5-1	TRBJ2-7	TRBD2	many
CSVEDWAGNKAFF	TGCAGCGTTGAAGATTGGGCGGGAAATAAAGCTTTCTTT	TRBV29-1	TRBJ1-1	.	many
CASGRIQGPVDNEQFF	TGTGCCAGCGGACGTATACAGGGCCCTGTTGACAATGAGCAGTTCTTC	TRBV6-1	TRBJ2-1	.	.
CASRPTTEKLFF	TGTGCCAGCAGACCAACAACGGAAAAACTGTTTTTT	TRBV28	TRBJ1-4	.	few
CASSLGRAGNEQFF	TGTGCCAGCAGTTTGGGGCGGGCTGGGAATGAGCAGTTCTTC	TRBV6-5	TRBJ2-1	.	few
CASSPQGAVQETQYF	TGTGCCAGTAGCCCTCAAGGGGCGGTACAAGAGACCCAGTACTTC	TRBV19	TRBJ2-5	.	many
CASSLFGAGGNTEAFF	TGTGCCAGCAGCTTATTTGGGGCAGGGGGTAACACTGAAGCTTTCTTT	TRBV5-5	TRBJ1-1	TRBD1	many
CASSLLAGGPNTGELFF	TGTGCCAGCAGCTTATTAGCGGGAGGGCCGAACACCGGGGAGCTGTTTTTT	TRBV7-8	TRBJ2-2	TRBD2	many
CASSFHPGSSDRGQFGNTMYF	TGTGCCAGCAGCTTTCACCCCGGCAGCAGCGACAGGGGTCAATTTGGAAACACCATGTATTTT	TRBV7-8	TRBJ1-3	TRBD1	few
CASSLGARKKRNTEAFF	TGTGCCAGCAGTTTGGGGGCCAGGAAGAAACGGAACACTGAAGCTTTCTTT	TRBV28	TRBJ1-1	.	many
CATPPAQGPCWLFF	TGTGCCACCCCGCCCGCCCAGGGGCCGTGTTGGCTTTTCTTT	TRBV10-3	TRBJ1-1	.	.
CSARAITGGGNQPQHF	TGCAGTGCTAGAGCCATAACAGGGGGCGGCAATCAGCCCCAGCATTTT	TRBV20-1	TRBJ1-5	TRBD1	many
CASSLTASNGQFF	TGTGCCAGCAGCTTAACGGCGTCCAATGGTCAGTTCTTC	TRBV7-8	TRBJ2-1	.	many
CASSTAGQGAGDTQYF	TGTGCCAGCAGTACGGCCGGACAGGGGGCTGGGGATACGCAGTATTTT	TRBV6-1	TRBJ2-3	TRBD1	.
CASSVGQQPQHF	TGTGCCAGCAGTGTAGGCCAGCAGCCCCAGCATTTT	TRBV28	TRBJ1-5	.	many
CASSLSRGGHSNQPQHF	TGTGCCAGCAGCCTTTCCCGAGGGGGCCATAGCAATCAGCCCCAGCATTTT	TRBV7-8	TRBJ1-5	TRBD1	many
CASSRSEGYEQYF	TGTGCCAGCAGCCGATCAGAGGGCTACGAGCAGTACTTC	TRBV11-2	TRBJ2-7	.	many
CASSHPISITYNEQFF	TGTGCCAGCAGCCACCCTATTAGTATCACCTACAATGAGCAGTTCTTC	TRBV12-3/TRBV12-4	TRBJ2-1	.	many
CASSLWGQSSGNTIYF	TGCGCCAGCAGCTTGTGGGGACAAAGCTCTGGAAACACCATATATTTT	TRBV5-1	TRBJ1-3	.	few
CAWGVRYPGGSLGANVLTF	TGTGCCTGGGGTGTGAGATACCCGGGGGGGTCTTTGGGGGCCAACGTCCTGACTTTC	TRBV30	TRBJ2-6	TRBD2	few
CASSPQIAGGLNEQYF	TGTGCCAGTAGTCCCCAGATAGCGGGAGGTCTCAACGAGCAGTACTTC	TRBV19	TRBJ2-7	TRBD2	few
CSARHRGRYYGYTF	TGCAGTGCTAGACACAGGGGGCGATACTATGGCTACACCTTC	TRBV20-1	TRBJ1-2	TRBD1	many
CSVLAGNYGYTF	TGCAGCGTTCTAGCCGGGAACTATGGCTACACCTTC	TRBV29-1	TRBJ1-2	.	few
CASSTGTIQETQYF	TGTGCCAGCAGCACCGGGACTATACAAGAGACCCAGTACTTC	TRBV9	TRBJ2-5	TRBD2	few
CSARLEWYNSPLHF	TGCAGTGCTAGACTGGAATGGTATAATTCACCCCTCCACTTT	TRBV20-1	TRBJ1-6	.	many
CASSLASEEQFF	TGTGCCAGCAGCTTAGCGTCCGAGGAGCAGTTCTTC	TRBV7-9	TRBJ2-1	.	many
CASGRNEKLFF	TGTGCCAGCGGCCGGAATGAAAAACTGTTTTTT	TRBV6-2/TRBV6-3	TRBJ1-4	.	.
CASSFRTNYGYTF	TGCGCCAGCAGCTTCAGGACAAACTATGGCTACACCTTC	TRBV5-1	TRBJ1-2	.	few
CASSGRGSSNTGELFF	TGTGCCAGCAGCGGGAGGGGGAGCAGTAACACCGGGGAGCTGTTTTTT	TRBV5-4	TRBJ2-2	.	few
CASSQVTRVYGCTF	TGCGCCAGCAGCCAAGTCACCAGGGTCTATGGCTGCACCTTC	TRBV4-1	TRBJ1-2	.	.